This T cell receptor (beta chain) was retrieved from a study of PD-1 blockade in classical Hodgkin lymphoma (dated by TCRdb to about 2020). Background for the entire study: Nivolumab dosing was 3 mg/kg intravenously every 2 weeks, continuing until either disease progression or unacceptable toxicity. The study used CyTOF and TCR beta sequencing to define a peripheral blood immune signature of response to PD-1 blockade in classical Hodgkin lymphoma. Points the paper makes about the study in general: A significant rise by C4D1 was seen in CD4+ but not CD8+ TCR diversity (p=0.0027 vs p=0.16), with the rise being most apparent in complete responders (p=0.02). Patients starting nivolumab less than 1 year after ASCT had lower diversity and were excluded from later analyses to avoid confounding by immune reconstitution. Baseline TCR diversity was reported to be lower in newly diagnosed patients than in healthy donors and to be lower still in relapsed/refractory patients. Only a single clinical trial cohort was studied, and what caused the repertoire differences, possibly disease activity or prior therapy, remained undefined. Baseline diversity similar to that of newly diagnosed patients was observed in trial patients achieving complete response, whereas significantly lower diversity was observed in partial responders and progressors.

Genomic DNA was isolated using the Qiagen DNeasy kit from unsorted PBMCs as well as from negatively selected CD4+ and CD8+ fractions. TCR beta CDR3 regions were subjected to amplification by immunoSEQ multiplex PCR with primers that anneal to V and J segments. A synthetic immune receptor repertoire was used to minimize amplification bias, and remaining bias was computationally removed after sequencing. The authors processed their data as follows. Repertoire diversity was quantified as the Shannon entropy index using custom Python scripts. The unsorted, CD4+ and CD8+ repertoires were each analyzed separately, with the exception of combined analyses, where CD4+ and CD8+ sequences were merged in silico. A clone counted as expanded when the clone's frequency after treatment rose at least 2-fold relative to C1D1, and clones undetected at baseline were given a pseudocount of 0.5. Singleton clones were defined as clones with 0 or 1 copy at C1D1, and non-singleton clones were defined as clones with 2 or more copies. Clones expanded in unsorted samples were assigned a CD4+, CD8+ or unknown annotation through matching of protein sequences in sorted samples from the same patient. Diversity changes from C1D1 to C4D1 were tested in paired samples using Wilcoxon tests. This is the immuneACCESS table as TCRdb keeps it, with only in-frame sequences that have V and J called. A part of the clones is gone; compared with another copy, unresolved V genes explain less than half, and the rest is unexplained. The DNA was the basis for D and trimming; V, J and clone size are from that table. In all, the sample holds around 37,000 clones, and 80% to 95% of those were seen once. The ten largest clones represent 0.3% of the sample.

Deletion took 0 bases off V and 3 bases off J, with a span of 9 bases between the germline ends. The CDR3 starts with the cysteine, ends with the phenylalanine, and has 15 residues. Solely the CDR3 DNA is kept, with 45 bases framed from the first base. For CDR1 and CDR2, the germline V gene lists SGHRS and YFSETQ. The sample's time point label, in plain terms: cycle 4 day 1 (C4D1), after more than five weeks of nivolumab. Every trial patient had relapsed after autologous stem cell transplantation, and cohorts A, B and C differed in prior brentuximab vedotin exposure. Using a Miltenyi CD4+ T cell isolation kit, CD4+ T cells were purified from thawed PBMCs through magnetic negative selection. A total of over 50 patients with relapsed/refractory classical Hodgkin lymphoma made up the trial cohort, and each patient's best overall response was complete response, partial response or progressive disease. Trial patients were treated with single-agent nivolumab in the multi-cohort phase II CheckMate 205 trial. Best overall response was determined by an independent review committee according to the 2007 International Working Group response criteria. Trial PBMCs were collected just before the start of nivolumab (C1D1) and during therapy at cycle 2 day 1 and cycle 4 day 1. Peripheral blood was collected in 8 mL Vacutainer Cell Preparation Tubes, from which PBMCs were isolated by centrifugation and then cryopreserved. Purified CD4+ and CD8+ fractions were prepared only for cases with an additional available PBMC sample. Magnetically labelled cells were removed on LS columns in a quadroMACS separator, and the flow-through was collected as the purified fraction.

Remarks on this clone: What antigen it recognizes has not been identified. Nothing much larger sits one base from this clone, and base qualities are not available.

The sequence is built from TRBV5-1 and TRBJ1-4; TRBD1 could be the D gene, as 5 bases match. Source: CD4+ T cells from blood, taken before the fourth cycle of nivolumab. The clonotype comes from a human donor with classical Hodgkin lymphoma. CDR3 loop: CASSLVGGSNEKLFF. The sequence in DNA is TGCGCCAGCAGCTTGGTTGGGGGATCTAATGAAAAACTGTTTTTT.